This T cell receptor beta chain was recovered during a study of sequential checkpoint blockade in melanoma. Study background: Arm A got nivolumab then ipilimumab; arm B the reverse, 1:1.

The CDR3 loop spans 16 amino acids. With V trimmed by 2 bases and J by 7 bases, 9 bases remained unmatched. Germline CDR1 is SGDLS and CDR2 is YYNGEE. The table came from immunoSEQ multiplex PCR; TCRdb's copy has only in-frame clones and leaves some out. The table includes tens of thousands of clones, about four fifths detected once. Noted treatment: randomized to nivolumab then ipilimumab (arm A) or the reverse (arm B). None of the patients previously received DNA-damaging chemotherapy. PBMC sorting kept live CD3+CD8+ cells without CD19 or CD56. Here the sequenced sample was CD8+ T cells sorted from blood (inferred from file names), taken from a patient given nivolumab and ipilimumab in sequence. The chain couples TRBV9 to TRBJ2-1, with 10 nucleotides matching TRBD1. The TCR sequence derives from a human donor with melanoma. The CDR3 DNA reads TGTGCCAGCAGCGTTGCCGGGACAGGGGTAATGAATGAGCAGTTCTTC. Translated, it gives CASSVAGTGVMNEQFF.